A single sample gave rise to the 3 T cell receptor beta chains below, sequenced in a study of cytomegalovirus exposure and HLA in healthy donors. Vbeta (60) and Jbeta (13) primers were used in the PCR. Repertoires were generated with immunoSEQ multiplex PCR, while TCRdb's copy carries only in-frame clones and drops some. The listing records 70,000 to 75,000 clones. The material sequenced was PBMCs. The receptors were sampled from a female donor in good health and CMV-seropositive.

This chain links TRBV4-1 with TRBJ1-5, with TRBD1 matching 7 bases. The CDR3 sequence is 16 residues long. Per the germline V gene, CDR1 is MGHRA and CDR2 is YSYEKL. Trimming took 4 bases from V and 3 from J; bases not matched to a gene: 9. CDR3 amino acids: CASSPGGDSANQPQHF. In nucleotides, the CDR3 is TGCGCCAGCAGCCCGGGGGGGGACAGCGCCAATCAGCCCCAGCATTTT.

The rearrangement joins TRBV25-1 to TRBJ1-6, with 7 nucleotides matching TRBD1. CDR1 is MGHDK and CDR2 is SYGVNS in the germline V gene. V dropped 2 bases and J dropped 7; count of bases not matched to a gene: 5. The CDR3 sequence is 15 residues long. For the CDR3, the DNA is TGTGCCAGCAGTGAAGGTCCAGGGGGAAATTCACCCCTCCACTTT. Translation gives CASSEGPGGNSPLHF.

J is TRBJ2-5 and V is TRBV20-1, with D maybe TRBD2 (5 bases). The CDR3 runs to 10 residues. V was clipped by 5 bases and J by 5 bases, with 6 bases between them. CDR1 is DFQATT, CDR2 SNEGSKA, per germline (reference sequence). The CDR3 is CSALAETQYF. CDR3 in DNA: TGCAGTGCTTTAGCGGAGACCCAGTACTTC.